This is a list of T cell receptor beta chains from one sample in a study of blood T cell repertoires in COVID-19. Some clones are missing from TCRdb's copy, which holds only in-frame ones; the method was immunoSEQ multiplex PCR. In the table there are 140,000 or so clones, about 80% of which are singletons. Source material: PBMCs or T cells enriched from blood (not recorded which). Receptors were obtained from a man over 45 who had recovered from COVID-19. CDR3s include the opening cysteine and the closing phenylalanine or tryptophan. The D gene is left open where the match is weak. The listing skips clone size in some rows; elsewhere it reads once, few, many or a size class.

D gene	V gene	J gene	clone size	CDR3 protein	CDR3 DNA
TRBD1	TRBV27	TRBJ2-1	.	CASSYGTGINEQFF	TGTGCCAGCAGTTATGGGACAGGGATCAATGAGCAGTTCTTC
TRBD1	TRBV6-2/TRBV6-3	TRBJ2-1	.	CASSRGTVNEQFF	TGTGCCAGCAGCCGTGGGACAGTGAATGAGCAGTTCTTC
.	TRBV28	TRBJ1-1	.	CASSLMGRVYTEAFF	TGTGCCAGCAGTCTAATGGGCAGGGTGTATACTGAAGCTTTCTTT
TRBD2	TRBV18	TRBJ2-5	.	CASLSGGGSTQETQYF	TGTGCCAGCTTAAGCGGGGGAGGGTCCACCCAAGAGACCCAGTACTTC
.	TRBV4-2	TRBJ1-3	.	CASSQDLTVGNTIYF	TGTGCCAGCAGCCAAGATTTGACAGTCGGAAACACCATATATTTT
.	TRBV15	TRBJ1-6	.	CATSRDKSRQGNSPLHF	TGTGCCACCAGCAGAGATAAGTCGAGGCAGGGGAATTCACCCCTCCACTTT
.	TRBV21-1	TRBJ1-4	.	CASSKRPEDEKLFF	TGTGCCAGCAGCAAACGTCCGGAGGATGAAAAACTGTTTTTT
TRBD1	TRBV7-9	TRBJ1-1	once	CASSRQGDTEAFF	TGTGCCAGCAGCCGACAGGGGGACACTGAAGCTTTCTTT
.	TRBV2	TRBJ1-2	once	CASSHGDFTYGYTF	TGTGCCAGCAGTCACGGGGACTTCACATATGGCTACACCTTC
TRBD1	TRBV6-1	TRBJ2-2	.	CASNRDSIPPGELFF	TGTGCCAGCAACCGGGACAGCATTCCTCCCGGGGAGCTGTTTTTT
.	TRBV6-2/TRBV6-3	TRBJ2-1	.	CASSYAHQGLNDEQFF	TGTGCCAGCAGTTACGCTCATCAGGGGTTGAACGATGAGCAGTTCTTC
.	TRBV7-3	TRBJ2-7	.	CASSLDTQHLYEQYF	TGTGCCAGCAGCTTAGACACTCAACACCTCTACGAGCAGTACTTC
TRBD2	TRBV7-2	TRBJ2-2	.	CASSAESGVGGTGELFF	TGTGCCAGCAGCGCAGAAAGCGGGGTCGGTGGCACCGGGGAGCTGTTTTTT
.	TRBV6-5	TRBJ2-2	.	CASSLNTGELFF	TGTGCCAGCAGCCTAAACACCGGGGAGCTGTTTTTT
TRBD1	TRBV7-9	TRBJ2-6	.	CATFPGTGTSGANVLTF	TGTGCCACTTTCCCCGGGACAGGGACCTCTGGGGCCAACGTCCTGACTTTC
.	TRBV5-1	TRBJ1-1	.	CASSLDRRGTEAFF	TGCGCCAGCAGCTTGGACAGGAGGGGCACTGAAGCTTTCTTT
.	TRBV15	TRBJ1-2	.	CATSRDEGDTLYGYTF	TGTGCCACCAGCAGAGATGAAGGGGACACCCTCTATGGCTACACCTTC
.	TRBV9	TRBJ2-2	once	CASSSRGTMGTGELFF	TGTGCCAGCAGCTCCCGTGGGACAATGGGGACCGGGGAGCTGTTTTTT
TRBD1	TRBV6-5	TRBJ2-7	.	CASIRRGTGLYEQYF	TGTGCCAGCATCAGACGGGGGACAGGGTTGTACGAGCAGTACTTC
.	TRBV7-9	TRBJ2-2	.	CASSSPRGANGELFF	TGTGCCAGCAGCTCCCCCCGGGGGGCGAACGGGGAGCTGTTTTTT
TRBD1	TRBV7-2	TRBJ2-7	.	CASSRDRAAYEQYF	TGTGCCAGCAGCCGCGACAGGGCGGCCTACGAGCAGTACTTC
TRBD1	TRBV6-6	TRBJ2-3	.	CASSRFPGQSTDTQYF	TGTGCCAGCAGCCGCTTTCCGGGACAGAGCACAGATACGCAGTATTTT